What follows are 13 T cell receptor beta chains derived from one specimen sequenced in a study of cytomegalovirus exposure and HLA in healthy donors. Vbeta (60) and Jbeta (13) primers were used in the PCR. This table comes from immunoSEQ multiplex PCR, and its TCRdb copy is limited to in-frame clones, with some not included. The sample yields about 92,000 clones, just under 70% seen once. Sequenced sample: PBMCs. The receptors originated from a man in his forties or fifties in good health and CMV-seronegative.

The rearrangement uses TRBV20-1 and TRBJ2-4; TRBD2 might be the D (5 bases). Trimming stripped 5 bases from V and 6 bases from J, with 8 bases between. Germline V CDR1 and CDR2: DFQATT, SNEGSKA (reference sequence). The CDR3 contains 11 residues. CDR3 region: CSASRGNIQYF. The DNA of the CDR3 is TGCAGTGCTTCACGGGGAAACATTCAGTACTTC.

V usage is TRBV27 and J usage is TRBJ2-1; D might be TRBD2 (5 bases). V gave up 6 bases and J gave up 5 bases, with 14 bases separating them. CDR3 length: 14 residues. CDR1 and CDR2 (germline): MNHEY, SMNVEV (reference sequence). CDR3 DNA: TGTGCCAGCAGGCCGAGCGGAACAGACAATGAGCAGTTCTTC. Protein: CASRPSGTDNEQFF.

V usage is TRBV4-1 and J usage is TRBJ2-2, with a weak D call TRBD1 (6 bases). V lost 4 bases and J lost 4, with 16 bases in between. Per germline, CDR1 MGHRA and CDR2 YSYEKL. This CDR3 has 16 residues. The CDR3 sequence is CASSRIQGWGTGELFF. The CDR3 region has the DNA TGCGCCAGCAGCCGAATACAGGGATGGGGCACCGGGGAGCTGTTTTTT.

This chain's CDR3 is CASRIYGENYGYTF. The CDR3 DNA is TGTGCCAGCAGAATCTACGGGGAGAACTATGGCTACACCTTC. The chain employs TRBV6-6 and TRBJ1-2; D is unclear. Trimming removed 6 bases from V and 2 bases from J, with 13 bases in between. The CDR3 is 14 residues long. Looked up from germline, CDR1 is MNHNY and CDR2 is SVGAGI (reference sequence).

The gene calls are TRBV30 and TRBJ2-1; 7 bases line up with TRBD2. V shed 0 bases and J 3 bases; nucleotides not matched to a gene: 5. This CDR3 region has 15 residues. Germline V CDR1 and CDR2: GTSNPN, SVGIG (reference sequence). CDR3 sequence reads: CAWSVRGRSYNEQFF. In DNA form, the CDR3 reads TGTGCCTGGAGTGTACGCGGGAGAAGCTACAATGAGCAGTTCTTC.

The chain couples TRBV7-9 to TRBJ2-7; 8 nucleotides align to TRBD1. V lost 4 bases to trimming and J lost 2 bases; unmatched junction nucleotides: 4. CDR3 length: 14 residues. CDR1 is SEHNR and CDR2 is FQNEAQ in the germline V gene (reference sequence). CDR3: CASSSQGAPYEQYV. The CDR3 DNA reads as TGTGCCAGCAGCTCCCAGGGGGCCCCCTACGAGCAGTACGTC.

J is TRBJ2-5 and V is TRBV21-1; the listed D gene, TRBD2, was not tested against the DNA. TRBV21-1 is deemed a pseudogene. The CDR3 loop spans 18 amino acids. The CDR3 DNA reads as TGTGCCAGATCCCTAGCGGACAGAGGGTTCCCCCCCGAAGAGACCCAGTACTTC. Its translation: CARSLADRGFPPEETQYF.

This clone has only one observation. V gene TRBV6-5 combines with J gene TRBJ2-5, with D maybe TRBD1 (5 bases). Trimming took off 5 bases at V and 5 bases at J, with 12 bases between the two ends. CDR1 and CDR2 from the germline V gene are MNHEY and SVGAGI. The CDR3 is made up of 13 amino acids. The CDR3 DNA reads TGTGCCAGCAGTCAAGGGGTTTCGGAGACCCAGTACTTC. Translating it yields CASSQGVSETQYF.

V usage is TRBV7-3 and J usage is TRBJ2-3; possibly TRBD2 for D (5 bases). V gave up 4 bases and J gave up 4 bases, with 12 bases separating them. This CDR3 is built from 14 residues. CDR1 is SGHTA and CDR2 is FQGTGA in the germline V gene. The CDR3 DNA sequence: TGTGCCAGCAGCTCGGGGAGAGGCCCAGATACGCAGTATTTT. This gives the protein CASSSGRGPDTQYF.

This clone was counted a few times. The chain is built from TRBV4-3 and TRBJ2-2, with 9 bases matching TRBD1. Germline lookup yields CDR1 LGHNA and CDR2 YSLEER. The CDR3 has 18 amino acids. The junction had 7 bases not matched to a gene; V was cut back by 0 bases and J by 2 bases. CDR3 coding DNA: TGCGCCAGCAGCCAAGAAGGCGGGGGACAGGGTAACACCGGGGAGCTGTTTTTT. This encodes CASSQEGGGQGNTGELFF.

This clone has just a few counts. The CDR3 loop reads CASSGGQGPDTQYF. The DNA for the CDR3 is TGTGCCAGCAGTGGGGGACAGGGTCCAGATACGCAGTATTTT. The chain is built from TRBV25-1 and TRBJ2-3; 9 bases fit TRBD1. V was pared by 4 bases and J by 4 bases, with 3 bases of the junction left unmatched. Germline assignment: CDR1 MGHDK and CDR2 SYGVNS. This CDR3 has 14 amino acids.

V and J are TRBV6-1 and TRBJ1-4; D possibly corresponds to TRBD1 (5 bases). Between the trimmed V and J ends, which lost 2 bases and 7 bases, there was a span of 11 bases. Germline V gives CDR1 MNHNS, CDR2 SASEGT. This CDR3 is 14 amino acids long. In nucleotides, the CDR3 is TGTGCCAGCAGTGAACAGGGTAAAAGTGAAAAACTGTTTTTT. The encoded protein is CASSEQGKSEKLFF.

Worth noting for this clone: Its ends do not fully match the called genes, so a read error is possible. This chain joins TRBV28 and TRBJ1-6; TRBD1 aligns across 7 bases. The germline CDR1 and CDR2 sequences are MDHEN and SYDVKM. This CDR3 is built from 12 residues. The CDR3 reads CASSVHRGPLSF. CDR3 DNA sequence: TGTGCCAGCAGTGTTCACAGGGGCCCGCTCTCCTTT.